Listed here are 31 T cell receptor beta chains from one sample, sequenced in a study of blood T cells in healthy people across ages. Through a sample-barcoded 5' primer and a J-beta primer mix, a second PCR was run for about 6 to 12 cycles. A single record per CDR3 protein comes from TCRdb applying MiXCR to the 5' RACE reads. Of nearly 1 million distinct CDR3 sequences listed, about 53% were seen once; the top ten hold about 22%. Material for sequencing was blood. Source of these receptors: an older woman in good health.

The CDR3 reads CSARVDRVDQYF. DNA of the CDR3: TGCAGTGCTAGGGTCGACAGGGTGGACCAGTACTTC. This chain connects TRBV20-1 to TRBJ2-5; 7 bases map to TRBD1. CDR1 and CDR2 from the germline V gene are DFQATT and SNEGSKA (reference sequence). The CDR3 is made up of 12 amino acids. The V gene end was trimmed by 3 bases and the J gene end by 10 bases; junction bases not matched to a gene: 8.

The V call is TRBV6-1, the J call TRBJ1-2; D possibly corresponds to TRBD1 (5 bases). In germline, CDR1 is MNHNS, CDR2 SASEGT. V shed 6 bases and J shed 7 bases, with 15 bases lying between them. The CDR3 length is 13 residues. CDR3 DNA sequence: TGTGCCAGCAGCCTAGGGGAGAGGGGTGGCTACACCTTC. Translation gives CASSLGERGGYTF.

The chain carries TRBV6-2 or TRBV6-3 and TRBJ2-7; TRBD1 is a possible D gene (6 bases). Germline CDR1 and CDR2: MNHEY and SVGEGT. The CDR3 runs 15 residues. Trimming cost V 7 bases and J 4 bases, with 20 bases left between them. The CDR3 here is CASTLFWQGQYEQYF. CDR3 nucleotides: TGTGCCAGCACCCTATTCTGGCAGGGGCAATACGAGCAGTACTTC.

The V gene is TRBV7-2, the J gene TRBJ2-1, with 11 bases that match TRBD2. Looked up from germline, CDR1 is SGHTA and CDR2 is FQGNSA. This CDR3 region has 16 residues. J gave up 6 bases and V 2 bases, and 6 bases lay outside the gene matches. DNA of the CDR3: TGTGCCAGCAGCTTACTAGCGGGAGGATATAGCAATGAGCAGTTCTTC. Protein: CASSLLAGGYSNEQFF.

This chain connects TRBV7-2 to TRBJ2-7; D remains unclear. Trimming shortened V by 2 bases and J by 5 bases, and 13 bases separated the two germline ends. The CDR3 length is 14 residues. Germline values: CDR1 SGHTA, CDR2 FQGNSA. The DNA for the CDR3 is TGTGCCAGCAGCTTACGGCACAGCCAGGACGAGCAGTACTTC. Translated: CASSLRHSQDEQYF.

V and J are TRBV20-1 and TRBJ2-7; possible D gene TRBD1, 6 bases. CDR1 and CDR2 from the germline V gene are DFQATT and SNEGSKA (reference sequence). Trimming pared 5 bases from V and 0 bases from J, leaving 14 bases between. This CDR3 is 14 amino acids long. This CDR3 reads CSAPYRASSYEQYF. DNA for the CDR3: TGCAGTGCTCCCTACAGGGCTAGCTCCTACGAGCAGTACTTC.

V is TRBV3-1 and J is TRBJ1-1, with 10 bases aligning to TRBD1. V was clipped by 2 bases and J by 4 bases; unmatched bases: 4. The CDR3 spans 15 residues. Germline V lookup: CDR1 LGHDT, CDR2 YNNKEL (reference sequence). CDR3 loop: CASSQTWTGGTEAFF. DNA for the CDR3: TGTGCCAGCAGCCAAACGTGGACAGGGGGCACTGAAGCTTTCTTT.

The genes are TRBV4-3 and TRBJ2-5, with 7 bases aligning to TRBD1. The J segment lost 4 bases and the V segment lost 1 base, leaving 9 bases of the junction unmatched. CDR1 is LGHNA and CDR2 is YSLEER in the germline V gene. The CDR3 has 16 residues. CDR3 coding DNA: TGCGCCAGCAGCCAAGTTTTAACAGGGGTGTTAGAGACCCAGTACTTC. Its translation: CASSQVLTGVLETQYF.

This clonotype was detected once. The chain combines TRBV28 with TRBJ2-3, with D possibly TRBD2 on 6 matching bases. The V end lost 6 bases, the J end lost 4 bases, and 14 bases lay between the germline ends. The CDR3 runs 14 residues. Germline V gives CDR1 MDHEN, CDR2 SYDVKM. CDR3 loop: CASRGTLSPDTQYF. The CDR3 DNA sequence: TGTGCCAGCAGGGGGACTTTAAGCCCAGATACGCAGTATTTT.

J is TRBJ2-7 and V is TRBV2, with TRBD2 identical over 9 bases. The V gene's germline CDR1 is SNHLY and CDR2 FYNNEI. CDR3 length equals 14 residues. The junction had 4 bases not matched to a gene; V was cut back by 4 bases and J by 3 bases. The DNA of the CDR3 is TGTGCCAGCAGTGGGGATAGCGGGGGCTACGAGCAGTACTTC. This sequence encodes CASSGDSGGYEQYF. The full variable domain, in which reference TRBV2 and TRBJ2-7 provide the parts outside the CDR3, is EPEVTQTPSHQVTQMGQEVILRCVPISNHLYFYWYRQILGQKVEFLVSFYNNEISEKSEIFDDQFSVERPDGSNFTLKIRSTKLEDSAMYFCASSGDSGGYEQYFGPGTRLTVT.

The chain uses TRBV5-1 and TRBJ1-4; tentatively, D is TRBD1 (6 bases). V lost 1 base and J 5 bases, leaving 12 bases between the germline ends. Germline V CDR1 and CDR2: SGHRS, YFSETQ. The CDR3 totals 15 residues. The DNA of the CDR3 is TGCGCCAGCAGCTTGAGCCCCGGACAGAATGAAAAACTGTTTTTT. Translated, it gives CASSLSPGQNEKLFF.

V gene TRBV28 combines with J gene TRBJ2-3, with TRBD2 as a possible D gene (6 bases). V was cut by 8 bases and J by 3 bases, with 15 bases left in between. The CDR3 totals 14 residues. Germline V gives CDR1 MDHEN, CDR2 SYDVKM. CDR3 sequence (DNA): TGTGCCAGCCAAACGTGGGAGGTAACAGATACGCAGTATTTT. This encodes CASQTWEVTDTQYF.

V is TRBV20-1 and J is TRBJ2-7, with 9 bases fitting TRBD2. V lost 5 bases to trimming and J lost 2 bases; unmatched junction nucleotides: 16. Germline V gene data show CDR1 as DFQATT and CDR2 as SNEGSKA (reference sequence). This CDR3 is 17 amino acids long. Written as DNA, the CDR3 is TGCAGTGCTCCCACCGGAAGTTTTAGCGGGAGAACCTACGAGCAGTACTTC. Encoded protein: CSAPTGSFSGRTYEQYF.

This clonotype was detected only a few times. DNA of the CDR3: TGCGCCAGCAGCCGAGAGTGGAGGGGCCCGAACACTGAAGCTTTCTTT. Amino acid sequence: CASSREWRGPNTEAFF. This chain links TRBV4-1 with TRBJ1-1; a weak D match, TRBD1 (5 bases). Trimming removed 4 bases at V and 1 base at J, with 16 bases between. Germline loops: CDR1 MGHRA, CDR2 YSYEKL. The CDR3 is 16 residues long.

The J gene is TRBJ2-7, the V gene TRBV7-2; TRBD2 aligns across 7 bases. The J segment lost 2 bases and the V segment lost 5 bases, leaving 6 bases of the junction unmatched. Germline assignment: CDR1 SGHTA and CDR2 FQGNSA. The CDR3 is 14 amino acids. CDR3 sequence: CASSGSGPPYEQYF. In nucleotides, the CDR3 is TGTGCCAGCAGCGGTAGCGGGCCCCCCTACGAGCAGTACTTC. The whole variable domain, remainder taken from reference TRBV7-2 and TRBJ2-7, is GAGVSQSPSNKVTEKGKDVELRCDPISGHTALYWYRQSLGQGLEFLIYFQGNSAPDKSGLPSDRFSAERTGGSVSTLTIQRTQQEDSAVYLCASSGSGPPYEQYFGPGTRLTVT.

The sample holds a few counts of this clonotype. J is TRBJ1-4 and V is TRBV20-1; D not certain. The V gene's germline CDR1 is DFQATT and CDR2 SNEGSKA (reference sequence). The CDR3 is 14 amino acids. The germline V and J ends were trimmed by 6 bases and 0 bases, with 11 bases remaining between them. CDR3 bases: TGCAGTGCGCAACGGGCTACAACTAATGAAAAACTGTTTTTT. Translated: CSAQRATTNEKLFF.

This clonotype was observed a few times. The DNA of the CDR3 is TGCAGCGTTCTTACAGCGGAAGCCTACAATGAGCAGTTCTTC. The encoded protein is CSVLTAEAYNEQFF. The chain links TRBV29-1 to TRBJ2-1; D may be TRBD2 (5 bases). The V end was cut by 5 bases, the J end by 2 bases, with 13 bases between. The CDR3 contains 14 residues. In germline, CDR1 is SQVTM, CDR2 ANQGSEA.

The CDR3 here is CASGGQATREQYF. The CDR3 nucleotides are TGTGCCAGCGGGGGACAGGCAACACGCGAGCAGTACTTC. The chain has TRBV2 and TRBJ2-7; 8 bases agree with TRBD1. The V segment lost 8 bases and the J segment 6 bases; nucleotides outside the gene matches: 9. The germline V gene has CDR1 SNHLY and CDR2 FYNNEI. The CDR3 covers 13 residues.

This chain joins TRBV5-5 and TRBJ1-2; weak D call: TRBD1 (6 bases). CDR1 SGHKS and CDR2 YYEKEE come from the germline V gene (reference sequence). The CDR3 is made up of 14 amino acids. Trimming left V 4 bases short and J 4 bases short, with 14 bases between. CDR3 in DNA: TGTGCCAGCAGCGACGGCACAGGGCTCTATGGCTACACCTTC. Translation: CASSDGTGLYGYTF. Full variable domain (rest looked up from reference TRBV5-5 and TRBJ1-2): DAGVTQSPTHLIKTRGQQVTLRCSPISGHKSVSWYQQVLGQGPQFIFQYYEKEERGRGNFPDRFSARQFPNYSSELNVNALLLGDSALYLCASSDGTGLYGYTFGSGTRLTVV.

This clonotype was counted once. The chain uses TRBV29-1 and TRBJ2-1; D possibly corresponds to TRBD2 (6 bases). This CDR3 has 11 residues. Germline V CDR1 and CDR2: SQVTM, ANQGSEA. V dropped 7 bases and J dropped 10 bases, with 14 bases sitting between them. In nucleotides, the CDR3 is TGCAGCGCCCTCGGGGGAAACGAGCAGTTCTTC. Its translation: CSALGGNEQFF.

The genes are TRBV7-9 and TRBJ1-1; D is possibly TRBD1 (5 bases). The germline gives CDR1 SEHNR, CDR2 FQNEAQ (reference sequence). The CDR3 is 14 residues long. The V and J ends lost 4 bases and 2 bases respectively, with 11 bases between them. CDR3 in DNA: TGTGCCAGCAGCTCCCATCAGGGCAACACTGAAGCTTTCTTT. Translated, it gives CASSSHQGNTEAFF.

The rearrangement uses TRBV6-2 or TRBV6-3 and TRBJ2-7; weak D call: TRBD1 (5 bases). The germline V gene encodes CDR1 MNHEY and CDR2 SVGEGT. The CDR3 length is 13 residues. Trimming shortened V by 4 bases and J by 0 bases, and 7 bases separated the two germline ends. CDR3 in amino acids: CASSWQGSYEQYF. The CDR3 DNA reads TGTGCCAGCAGTTGGCAGGGCTCCTACGAGCAGTACTTC.

V is TRBV5-6 and J is TRBJ2-4; TRBD2 is a possible D gene (6 bases). Trimming took 5 bases from V and 13 from J, leaving 16 bases between them. This CDR3 comprises 12 residues. CDR1 and CDR2 (germline): SGHDT, YYEEEE. Here the CDR3 DNA reads TGTGCCAGCAGGGAGCGGGCAGGAGGGCAGTACTTC. It is translated as CASRERAGGQYF.

Here the CDR3 reads CASSLNPGRTEAFF. CDR3 coding DNA: TGTGCCAGCAGCTTAAACCCCGGCCGCACTGAAGCTTTCTTT. This chain joins TRBV7-2 and TRBJ1-1; no clear D gene. Trimming cost V 2 bases and J 4 bases, with 11 bases left between them. Germline V gene sequence: CDR1 SGHTA, CDR2 FQGNSA. The CDR3 has 14 amino acids.

The rearrangement joins TRBV6-5 to TRBJ2-7; TRBD2 is a possible D gene (6 bases). The CDR3 loop spans 15 amino acids. Deletions cut 5 bases from V and 2 bases from J, with 16 bases between. Germline assignment: CDR1 MNHEY and CDR2 SVGAGI. In DNA form, the CDR3 reads TGTGCCAGCAGTAGACTAGGGGTAGTGGCCTACGAGCAGTACTTC. The encoded protein is CASSRLGVVAYEQYF.

The chain uses TRBV12-3 or TRBV12-4 and TRBJ2-5; 13 nucleotides align to TRBD2. The length of the CDR3 is 15 residues. With 5 bases clipped from V and 11 bases from J, the junction kept 11 bases outside the gene matches. The CDR3 DNA reads TGTGCCAGCAGTCTCCGGACTAGCGGGAGCACGGAGCAGTACTTC. Its protein is CASSLRTSGSTEQYF.

In DNA form, the CDR3 reads TGTGCCAGCAGTTACTTCAAGCAGGGGAGTAGGAACACTGAAGCTTTCTTT. It is translated as CASSYFKQGSRNTEAFF. The rearrangement joins TRBV6-6 to TRBJ1-1; D may be TRBD1 (6 bases). V dropped 1 base and J dropped 1 base, with 16 bases sitting between them. The V gene's germline CDR1 is MNHNY and CDR2 SVGAGI (reference sequence). The CDR3 contains 17 residues.

CDR3 amino acids: CASSFRQGQNTGELFF. The CDR3, as DNA: TGCGCCAGCAGCTTTCGACAGGGGCAGAACACCGGGGAGCTGTTTTTT. The chain links TRBV5-1 to TRBJ2-2, with 8 bases that match TRBD1. This CDR3 region has 16 residues. Trimming took 2 bases from V and 1 from J; bases not matched to a gene: 4. Germline V CDR1 and CDR2: SGHRS, YFSETQ. Full variable domain (remainder filled in from reference TRBV5-1 and TRBJ2-2): KAGVTQTPRYLIKTRGQQVTLSCSPISGHRSVSWYQQTPGQGLQFLFEYFSETQRNKGNFPGRFSGRQFSNSRSEMNVSTLELGDSALYLCASSFRQGQNTGELFFGEGSRLTVL.

The chain links TRBV30 to TRBJ2-1; 8 bases are shared with TRBD2. This CDR3 spans 17 amino acids. The trim removed 0 bases at V and 0 bases at J, leaving 7 bases unmatched. Germline lookup yields CDR1 GTSNPN and CDR2 SVGIG (reference sequence). The DNA for the CDR3 is TGTGCCTGGAGTGTAAGTCCCCGGGGGGGCTCCTACAATGAGCAGTTCTTC. Translation gives CAWSVSPRGGSYNEQFF.

The chain joins TRBV12-3 or TRBV12-4 to TRBJ2-1; tentative D call: TRBD2 (5 bases). This CDR3 region has 14 residues. Trimming cost V 7 bases and J 0 bases, with 10 bases left between them. CDR3 loop: CASTAVSSYNEQFF. The CDR3 coding sequence is TGTGCCAGCACAGCGGTGAGCTCCTACAATGAGCAGTTCTTC.

CDR3 DNA: TGTGCCATCAAAACCGGGGCTCGCGCTGAAGCTTTCTTT. Translation: CAIKTGARAEAFF. The V call is TRBV10-3, the J call TRBJ1-1, with D perhaps TRBD1 (5 bases). V was pared by 7 bases and J by 6 bases, with 15 bases between. CDR3 length: 13 residues. Germline V gene data show CDR1 as ENHRY and CDR2 as SYGVKD.